Listed here are 2 T cell receptor beta chains from one sample, sequenced in a study of blood T cell repertoires in COVID-19. Assay: immunoSEQ multiplex PCR; the TCRdb copy retains only in-frame clones and omits some. Of 80,000 to 95,000 clones detected, over 70% appear once; the ten largest clones hold approximately 10%. The sequenced sample consisted of peripheral blood. These receptors were taken from a woman over 75 with acute or convalescent COVID-19.

The V call is TRBV19, the J call TRBJ2-1, with TRBD1 identical over 9 bases. CDR1 and CDR2 (germline): LNHDA, SQIVND (reference sequence). This CDR3 comprises 17 residues. The V and J ends lost 1 base and 6 bases, in that order; junction bases with no gene match: 10. DNA of the CDR3: TGTGCCAGTAGTATAGCTACTCCGGGACAGGGTGGCAATGAGCAGTTCTTC. Its protein product is CASSIATPGQGGNEQFF. The whole variable domain, filled in from reference TRBV19 and TRBJ2-1, reads DGGITQSPKYLFRKEGQNVTLSCEQNLNHDAMYWYRQDPGQGLRLIYYSQIVNDFQKGDIAEGYSVSREKKESFPLTVTSAQKNPTAFYLCASSIATPGQGGNEQFFGPGTRLTVL.

The chain uses TRBV6-5 and TRBJ2-3; TRBD1 agrees at 8 bases. The CDR3 is 15 residues long. Germline V lookup: CDR1 MNHEY, CDR2 SVGAGI. J lost 0 bases, V lost 5 bases, and 4 bases had no gene match. CDR3 bases: TGTGCCAGCAGTACTCGGACAGGGAGCACAGATACGCAGTATTTT. Its protein product is CASSTRTGSTDTQYF.